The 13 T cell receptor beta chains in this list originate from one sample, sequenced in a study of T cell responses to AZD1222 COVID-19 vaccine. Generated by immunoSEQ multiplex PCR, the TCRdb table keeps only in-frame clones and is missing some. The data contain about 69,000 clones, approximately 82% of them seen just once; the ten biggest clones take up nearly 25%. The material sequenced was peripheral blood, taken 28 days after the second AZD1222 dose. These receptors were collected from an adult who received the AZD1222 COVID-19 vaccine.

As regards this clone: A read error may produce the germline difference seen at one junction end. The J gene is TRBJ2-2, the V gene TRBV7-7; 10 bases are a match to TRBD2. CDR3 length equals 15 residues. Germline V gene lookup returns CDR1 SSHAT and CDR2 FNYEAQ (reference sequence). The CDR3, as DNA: TGTGCTAGCAGCTCTTCCAGCGGGGGGGCCGGGGAGCTGTTTTTT. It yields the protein CASSSSSGGAGELFF.

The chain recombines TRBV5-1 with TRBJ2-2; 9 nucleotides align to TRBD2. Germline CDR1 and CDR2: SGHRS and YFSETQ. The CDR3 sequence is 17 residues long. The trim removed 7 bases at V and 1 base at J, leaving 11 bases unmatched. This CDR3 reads CASQTGTSSENTGELFF. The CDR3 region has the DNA TGCGCCAGCCAAACCGGGACTAGCTCCGAGAACACCGGGGAGCTGTTTTTT.

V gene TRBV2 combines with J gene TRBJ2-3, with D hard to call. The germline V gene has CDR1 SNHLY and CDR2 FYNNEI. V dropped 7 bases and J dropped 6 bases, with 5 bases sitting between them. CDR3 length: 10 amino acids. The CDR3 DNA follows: TGTGCCAGCAAGGAGGATACGCAGTATTTT. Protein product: CASKEDTQYF.

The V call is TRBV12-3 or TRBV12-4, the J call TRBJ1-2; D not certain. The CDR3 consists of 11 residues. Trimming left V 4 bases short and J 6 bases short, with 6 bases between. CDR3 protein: CASSSGDGYTF. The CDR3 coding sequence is TGTGCCAGCAGTTCCGGTGATGGCTACACCTTC.

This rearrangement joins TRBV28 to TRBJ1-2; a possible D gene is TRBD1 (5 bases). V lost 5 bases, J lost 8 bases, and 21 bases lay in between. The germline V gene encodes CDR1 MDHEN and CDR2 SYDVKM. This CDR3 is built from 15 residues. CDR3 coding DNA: TGTGCCAGCAGTGCGGGGGTGGGAGGGCGAGGAGGCTACACCTTC. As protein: CASSAGVGGRGGYTF.

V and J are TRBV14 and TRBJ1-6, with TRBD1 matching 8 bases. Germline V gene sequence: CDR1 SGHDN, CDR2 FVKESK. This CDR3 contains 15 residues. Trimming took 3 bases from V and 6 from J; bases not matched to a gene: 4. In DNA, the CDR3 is TGTGCCAGCAGCCACTCGACAGGGGTTAATTCACCCCTCCACTTT. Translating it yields CASSHSTGVNSPLHF.

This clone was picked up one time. The CDR3 loop is CASSPGQARYEQYF. For the CDR3, the DNA is TGTGCCAGCAGCCCGGGACAGGCTCGCTACGAGCAGTACTTC. The chain recombines TRBV7-9 with TRBJ2-7; TRBD1 matches 8 bases. This CDR3 has 14 residues. J lost 3 bases, V lost 5 bases, and 6 bases had no gene match. Per germline, CDR1 SEHNR and CDR2 FQNEAQ (reference sequence).

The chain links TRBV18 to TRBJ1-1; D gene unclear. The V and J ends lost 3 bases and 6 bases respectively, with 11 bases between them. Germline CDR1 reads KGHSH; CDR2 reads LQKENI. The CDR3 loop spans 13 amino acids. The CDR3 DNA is TGTGCCAGCTCACCCACCTTTGAGGCTGAAGCTTTCTTT. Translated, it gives CASSPTFEAEAFF. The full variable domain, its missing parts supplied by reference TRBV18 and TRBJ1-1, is NAGVMQNPRHLVRRRGQEARLRCSPMKGHSHVYWYRQLPEEGLKFMVYLQKENIIDESGMPKERFSAEFPKEGPSILRIQQVVRGDSAAYFCASSPTFEAEAFFGQGTRLTVV.

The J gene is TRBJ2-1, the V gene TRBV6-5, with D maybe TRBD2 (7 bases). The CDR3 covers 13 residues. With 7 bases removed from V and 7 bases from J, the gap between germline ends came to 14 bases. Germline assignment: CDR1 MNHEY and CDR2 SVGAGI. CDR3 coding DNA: TGTGCCAGCAAAAGAGGGGGGGGGAATGAGCAGTTCTTC. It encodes CASKRGGGNEQFF.

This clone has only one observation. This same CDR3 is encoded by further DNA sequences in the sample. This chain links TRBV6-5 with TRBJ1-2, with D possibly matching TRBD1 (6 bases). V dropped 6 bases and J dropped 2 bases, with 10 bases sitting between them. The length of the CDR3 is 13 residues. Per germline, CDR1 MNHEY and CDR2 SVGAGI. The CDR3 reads CASRLDRNYGYTF. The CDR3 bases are TGTGCCAGCAGACTGGACAGAAACTATGGCTACACCTTC.

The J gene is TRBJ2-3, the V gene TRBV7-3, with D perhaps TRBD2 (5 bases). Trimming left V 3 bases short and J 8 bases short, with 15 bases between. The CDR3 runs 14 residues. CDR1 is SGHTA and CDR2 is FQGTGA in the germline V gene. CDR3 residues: CASSLTGALGTQYF. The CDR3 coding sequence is TGTGCCAGCAGCTTGACTGGAGCACTAGGTACGCAGTATTTT.

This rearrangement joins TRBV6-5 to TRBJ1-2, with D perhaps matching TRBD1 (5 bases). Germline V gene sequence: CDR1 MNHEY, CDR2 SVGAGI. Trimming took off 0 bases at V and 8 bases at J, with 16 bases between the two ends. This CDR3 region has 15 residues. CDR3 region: CASSYSPRVERGYTF. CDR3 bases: TGTGCCAGCAGTTACTCACCCAGGGTTGAGAGGGGCTACACCTTC.

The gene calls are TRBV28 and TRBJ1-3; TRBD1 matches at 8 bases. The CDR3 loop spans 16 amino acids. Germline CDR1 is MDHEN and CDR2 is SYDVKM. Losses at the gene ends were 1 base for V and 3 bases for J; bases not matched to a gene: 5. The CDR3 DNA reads TGTGCCAGCAGTTTATTGACAGGGGTTGTTGGAAACACCATATATTTT. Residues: CASSLLTGVVGNTIYF. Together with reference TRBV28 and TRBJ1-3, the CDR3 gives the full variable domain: DVKVTQSSRYLVKRTGEKVFLECVQDMDHENMFWYRQDPGLGLRLIYFSYDVKMKEKGDIPEGYSVSREKKERFSLILESASTNQTSMYLCASSLLTGVVGNTIYFGEGSWLTVV.